This T cell receptor (beta chain) was captured by sequencing in a study of cytomegalovirus exposure and HLA in healthy donors. Whole-study context: Researchers previously reported finding roughly 120 million unique TCR beta sequences from roughly 200 million T cells.

The junction had 2 bases not matched to a gene; V was cut back by 5 bases and J by 0 bases. The CDR3 contains 14 residues. Germline V CDR1 and CDR2: SGHRS, YFSETQ. Vbeta (60) and Jbeta (13) primers were used in the PCR. Some clones are missing from TCRdb's copy, which holds only in-frame ones; the method was immunoSEQ multiplex PCR. This table holds fewer than 200,000 clones, around four fifths found once. On this clone: The antigen is undetermined.

Study-level points and caveats: Across donors, sequencing depth was assumed by presence/absence analyses to be roughly uniform.

The specimen was PBMCs. This TCR was recovered from a middle-aged man in good health and CMV-seropositive. The genes are TRBV5-1 and TRBJ2-7; the match to TRBD2 covers 10 bases. Here the CDR3 reads CASSRTSGSYEQYF. In nucleotides, the CDR3 is TGCGCCAGCAGTAGGACTAGCGGCTCCTACGAGCAGTACTTC.